These 11 T cell receptor beta chains originate from one sample sequenced in a study of shared clonotypes between healthy human individuals. Only in-frame clones appear in the TCRdb table, and some are missing; sequencing was by immunoSEQ multiplex PCR. The sample has about 1.4 million clones, 96% seen once; the top ten hold approximately 1.1%. The specimen sequenced was naive CD4+ T cells sorted from blood. The subset here: CD45RA+ positively selected. These receptors originate from a man in his thirties or forties in good health.

The chain has TRBV12-5 and TRBJ2-1; D is uncertain. Trimming took off 4 bases at V and 9 bases at J, with 10 bases between the two ends. The CDR3 totals 12 residues. The germline CDR1 and CDR2 sequences are LGHNT and FRNRAP. The CDR3: CASGYKTGEQFF. The CDR3 coding sequence is TGTGCTAGTGGTTACAAAACGGGTGAGCAGTTCTTC.

The gene calls are TRBV13 and TRBJ1-1, with TRBD1 as a possible D gene (5 bases). Trimming shortened V by 2 bases and J by 4 bases, and 14 bases separated the two germline ends. The CDR3 runs to 15 residues. Germline assignment: CDR1 PRHDT and CDR2 FYEKMQ (reference sequence). The CDR3: CASSLRDSRLTEAFF. CDR3 in DNA: TGTGCCAGCAGCTTAAGGGACTCTAGGCTCACTGAAGCTTTCTTT.

Written as DNA, the CDR3 is TGTGCCAGCAGCTTAGCATCAGGGGGGAATCAGCCCCAGCATTTT. Encoded protein: CASSLASGGNQPQHF. This chain uses TRBV7-2 with TRBJ1-5; TRBD1 matches 7 bases. Germline assignment: CDR1 SGHTA and CDR2 FQGNSA. V trimming: 0 bases; J trimming: 4 bases; junction bases outside the gene matches: 3. The CDR3 is made up of 15 amino acids.

This clone was detected once. The chain recombines TRBV19 with TRBJ2-1; TRBD2 might be the D (5 bases). The germline V and J ends were trimmed by 8 bases and 1 base, with 18 bases remaining between them. Germline CDR1 LNHDA, CDR2 SQIVND (reference sequence). CDR3 size: 16 residues. Here the CDR3 DNA reads TGTGCCAGTTTCCTCTCGGAGGATCTTTCCTACAATGAGCAGTTCTTC. As protein: CASFLSEDLSYNEQFF. Using reference TRBV19 and TRBJ2-1 for the parts outside the CDR3, the full variable domain is DGGITQSPKYLFRKEGQNVTLSCEQNLNHDAMYWYRQDPGQGLRLIYYSQIVNDFQKGDIAEGYSVSREKKESFPLTVTSAQKNPTAFYLCASFLSEDLSYNEQFFGPGTRLTVL.

In its sample, this clone was seen once. This rearrangement joins TRBV28 to TRBJ2-1; 9 positions match TRBD2. The CDR3 has 16 residues. Germline-derived CDR1 and CDR2 are MDHEN and SYDVKM. Losses at the gene ends were 7 bases for V and 2 bases for J; bases not matched to a gene: 9. The CDR3, as DNA: TGTGCCAGCACCTTAGGGGCGGGAGGGCCCTACAATGAGCAGTTCTTC. Amino acid sequence: CASTLGAGGPYNEQFF.

This rearrangement joins TRBV7-9 to TRBJ2-3; 8 bases match TRBD1. J lost 0 bases, V lost 5 bases, and 4 bases had no gene match. The length of the CDR3 is 15 residues. Germline-derived CDR1 and CDR2 are SEHNR and FQNEAQ (reference sequence). The CDR3 coding sequence is TGTGCCAGCAGCCGAGGACAGGGCAGCACAGATACGCAGTATTTT. Translated, it gives CASSRGQGSTDTQYF.

The chain uses TRBV15 and TRBJ2-7, with 10 bases aligning to TRBD1. The CDR3 runs 14 residues. Germline V gives CDR1 LNHNV, CDR2 YYDKDF (reference sequence). Trimming removed 1 base from V and 5 bases from J; junction bases left unmatched: 2. DNA for the CDR3: TGTGCCACCAGCAGAGGGGACAGGGGCAACGAGCAGTACTTC. Protein product: CATSRGDRGNEQYF.

The chain employs TRBV11-2 and TRBJ2-7, with TRBD2 matching over 8 bases. Losses at the gene ends were 3 bases for V and 7 bases for J; bases not matched to a gene: 11. Germline V lookup: CDR1 SGHAT, CDR2 FQNNGV. The CDR3 is 15 amino acids. As DNA, the CDR3 is TGTGCCAGCAGCTTCAGAGCGGGAGCTCCGAATGAGCAGTACTTC. It is translated as CASSFRAGAPNEQYF.

The rearrangement joins TRBV27 to TRBJ2-1, with a possible D match to TRBD2 (6 bases). This CDR3 has 16 residues. Trimming pared 7 bases from V and 7 bases from J, leaving 23 bases between. Per germline, CDR1 MNHEY and CDR2 SMNVEV (reference sequence). CDR3 in amino acids: CASTPTGRGYGNEQFF. Here the CDR3 DNA reads TGTGCCAGCACCCCCACAGGTCGGGGGTATGGTAATGAGCAGTTCTTC.

The chain combines TRBV19 with TRBJ1-5; D is undetermined. The germline V and J ends were trimmed by 3 bases and 6 bases, with 6 bases remaining between them. Germline V gives CDR1 LNHDA, CDR2 SQIVND (reference sequence). This CDR3 contains 12 residues. The CDR3 loop reads CASSIGVQPQHF. The CDR3 region has the DNA TGTGCCAGTAGTATTGGGGTTCAGCCCCAGCATTTT.

The rearrangement links TRBV5-5 to TRBJ2-7; 9 bases match TRBD1. There are 14 residues in the CDR3. Germline trimming cut 7 bases from V and 6 bases from J; bases unmatched to any gene: 11. CDR1 is SGHKS, CDR2 YYEKEE, per germline (reference sequence). This chain's CDR3 is CASGSGTGRTEQYF. The CDR3 DNA reads as TGTGCCAGCGGATCCGGGACAGGGCGTACCGAGCAGTACTTC.